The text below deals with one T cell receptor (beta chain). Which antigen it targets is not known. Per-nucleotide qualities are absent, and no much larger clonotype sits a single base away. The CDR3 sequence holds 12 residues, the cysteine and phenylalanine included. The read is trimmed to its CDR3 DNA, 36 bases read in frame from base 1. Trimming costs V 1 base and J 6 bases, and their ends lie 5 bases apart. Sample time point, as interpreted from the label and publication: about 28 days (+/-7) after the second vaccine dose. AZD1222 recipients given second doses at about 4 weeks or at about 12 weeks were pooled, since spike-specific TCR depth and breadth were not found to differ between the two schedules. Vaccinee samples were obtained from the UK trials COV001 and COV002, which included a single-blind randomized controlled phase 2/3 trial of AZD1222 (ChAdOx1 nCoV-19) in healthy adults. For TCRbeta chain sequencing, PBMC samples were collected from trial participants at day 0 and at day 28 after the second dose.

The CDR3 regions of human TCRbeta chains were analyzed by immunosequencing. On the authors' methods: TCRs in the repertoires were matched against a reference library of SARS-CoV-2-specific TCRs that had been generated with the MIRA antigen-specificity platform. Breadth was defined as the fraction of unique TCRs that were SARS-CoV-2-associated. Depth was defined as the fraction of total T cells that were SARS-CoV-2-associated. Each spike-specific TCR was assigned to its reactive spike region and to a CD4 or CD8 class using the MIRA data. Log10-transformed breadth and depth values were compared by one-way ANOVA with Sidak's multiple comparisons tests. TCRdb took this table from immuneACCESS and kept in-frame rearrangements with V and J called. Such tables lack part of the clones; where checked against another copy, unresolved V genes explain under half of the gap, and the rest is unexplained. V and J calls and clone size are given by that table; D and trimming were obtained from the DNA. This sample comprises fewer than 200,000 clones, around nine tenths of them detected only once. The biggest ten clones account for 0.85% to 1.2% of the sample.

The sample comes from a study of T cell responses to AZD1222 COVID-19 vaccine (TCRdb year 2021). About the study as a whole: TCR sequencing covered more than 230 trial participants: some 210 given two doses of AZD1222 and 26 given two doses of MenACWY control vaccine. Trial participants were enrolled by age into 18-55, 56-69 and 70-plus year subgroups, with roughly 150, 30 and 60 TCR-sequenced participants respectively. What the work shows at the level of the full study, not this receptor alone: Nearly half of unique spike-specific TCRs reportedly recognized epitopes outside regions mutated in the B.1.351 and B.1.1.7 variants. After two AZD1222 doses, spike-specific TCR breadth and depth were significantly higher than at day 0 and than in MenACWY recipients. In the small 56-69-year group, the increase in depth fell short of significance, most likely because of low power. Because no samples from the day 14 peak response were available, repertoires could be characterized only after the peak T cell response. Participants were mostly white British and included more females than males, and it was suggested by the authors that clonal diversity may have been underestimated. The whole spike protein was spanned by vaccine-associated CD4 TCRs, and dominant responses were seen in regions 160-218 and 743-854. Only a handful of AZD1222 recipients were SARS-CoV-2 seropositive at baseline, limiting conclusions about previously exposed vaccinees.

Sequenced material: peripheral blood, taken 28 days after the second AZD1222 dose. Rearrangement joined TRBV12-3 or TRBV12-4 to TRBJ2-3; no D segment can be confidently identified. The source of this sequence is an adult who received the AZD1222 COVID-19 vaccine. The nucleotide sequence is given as TGTGCCAGCAGTTTAGGTTCGGATACGCAGTATTTT. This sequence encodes CASSLGSDTQYF.